This T cell receptor beta chain originates from a study of cytomegalovirus exposure and HLA in healthy donors. About this clone: Its antigen remains unidentified.

Broader study findings: One cluster of highly shared sequence variants probably arose as a sequencing artifact. Cytomegalovirus association was assigned to 150 to 200 TCR beta chains.

60 Vbeta and 13 Jbeta primers were used in PCR. Assay used: immunoSEQ multiplex PCR; TCRdb lists only in-frame clones, some missing. This sample has some 160,000 clones; roughly 80% occur once, and the top ten carry 3% to 4%. CDR3 length: 15 residues. J gave up 5 bases and V 5 bases, and 9 bases lay outside the gene matches. Germline lookup yields CDR1 SEHNR and CDR2 FQNEAQ (reference sequence). This TCR was recovered from a male donor in good health and CMV-seronegative. V gene TRBV7-9 combines with J gene TRBJ2-1, with TRBD1 identical over 7 bases. The sample taken for sequencing was PBMCs. The CDR3 loop reads CASSRTDRKHNEQFF. In DNA, the CDR3 is TGTGCCAGCAGCCGAACGGACAGGAAACACAATGAGCAGTTCTTC.